This entry describes one TCR beta chain. During the 2 weeks before they entered the study, exposed participants had met someone with a PCR-confirmed or clinician-diagnosed COVID-19 case. Repertoires were generated with immunoSEQ multiplex PCR, while TCRdb's copy carries only in-frame clones and drops some. Of fewer than 400,000 clones listed, less than 85% are singletons. From germline, CDR1 is SGHRS and CDR2 YFSETQ. The length of the CDR3 is 13 residues. Between the trimmed V and J ends, which lost 6 bases and 0 bases, there was a span of 9 bases. These data come from a study of blood T cell repertoires in COVID-19. In the study overall: COVID-19 samples, acute and convalescent, were from the United States, Italy and Spain. PBMCs, B-cell-depleted T cells, or T cells provided the cDNA or gDNA that made up the material.

Specimen: PBMCs or T cells enriched from blood (not recorded which). The V and J genes are TRBV5-1 and TRBJ1-2, with D perhaps TRBD1 (5 bases). This TCR derives from a woman in her 30s who had been exposed to COVID-19. CDR3 protein: CASMGGANYGYTF. The CDR3 nucleotides are TGCGCCAGCATGGGGGGAGCTAACTATGGCTACACCTTC.